These T cell receptor beta chains were read from a single sample in a study of OX40 agonist ivuxolimab in advanced cancers. Sequenced by immunoSEQ multiplex PCR; TCRdb stores in-frame clones only, minus some. Counted here are 70,000 to 95,000 clones, over 80% occurring once; the ten biggest clones make up about 0.5%. The specimen comprised CD4+ or CD8+ T cells sorted from blood, sampled in a trial of the OX40 agonist ivuxolimab. These receptors were collected from an adult with an advanced solid tumor such as melanoma, head and neck, liver or kidney cancer. Both conserved end residues are part of each CDR3. The D gene is left open where the match is weak. Clone size appears in some rows only: once, few, many, or a class for an expanded clone.

TRBV29-1	TRBD2	TRBJ2-1	-	CSVTGLAGSSYNEQFF	TGCAGCGTTACCGGACTAGCGGGATCCTCCTACAATGAGCAGTTCTTC
TRBV5-4	-	TRBJ1-1	-	CASSLRLGAGNTEAFF	TGTGCCAGCAGTTTGAGGCTCGGGGCAGGGAACACTGAAGCTTTCTTT
TRBV29-1	TRBD1	TRBJ1-2	-	CSAEGQDYGYTF	TGCAGCGCTGAGGGACAGGACTATGGCTACACCTTC
TRBV19	TRBD1	TRBJ1-4	-	CASTLTGREKLFF	TGTGCCAGTACTTTGACAGGGAGAGAAAAACTGTTTTTT
TRBV13	-	TRBJ1-5	-	CASSLGGLNQPQHF	TGTGCCAGCAGTTTAGGGGGGCTGAATCAGCCCCAGCATTTT
TRBV7-6	-	TRBJ1-1	-	CASSSIGENTEAFF	TGTGCCAGCAGCTCCATCGGTGAGAACACTGAAGCTTTCTTT
TRBV5-1	-	TRBJ1-2	-	CASSLTGGEGGYTF	TGCGCCAGCAGCTTGACCGGAGGGGAGGGTGGCTACACCTTC
TRBV9	-	TRBJ2-3	-	CASSPRAHAIGTDTQYF	TGTGCCAGCAGCCCTCGGGCCCATGCAATAGGCACAGATACGCAGTATTTT
TRBV5-1	TRBD1	TRBJ2-5	-	CATGTGGYQETQYF	TGCGCCACCGGGACAGGAGGATACCAAGAGACCCAGTACTTC
TRBV5-1	-	TRBJ1-1	-	CASSLDPSHMNTEAFF	TGCGCCAGCAGCTTGGACCCCTCACATATGAACACTGAAGCTTTCTTT
TRBV19	-	TRBJ1-1	once	CASSPVRESTEAFF	TGTGCCAGTAGTCCAGTAAGGGAGAGCACTGAAGCTTTCTTT
TRBV11-3	TRBD1	TRBJ1-1	-	CASSRNRGSAEAFF	TGTGCCAGCAGCCGGAACAGGGGGAGCGCTGAAGCTTTCTTT
TRBV5-1	-	TRBJ1-2	-	CASSGDHEPLTF	TGCGCCAGCAGCGGGGACCACGAACCTCTCACCTTC
TRBV5-1	-	TRBJ1-1	-	CASSPGGQGPLAEAFF	TGCGCCAGCAGCCCCGGGGGGCAGGGACCCCTTGCTGAAGCTTTCTTT
TRBV5-1	TRBD2	TRBJ2-3	-	CASSPGGLAGTDTQYF	TGCGCCAGCAGCCCGGGGGGGCTAGCGGGGACAGATACGCAGTATTTT
TRBV5-6	-	TRBJ2-4	-	CASSRRGAKNIQYF	TGTGCCAGCAGCCGCCGAGGAGCCAAAAACATTCAGTACTTC
TRBV6-1	-	TRBJ2-2	once	CASSEVNTGELFF	TGTGCCAGCAGTGAGGTGAACACCGGGGAGCTGTTTTTT
TRBV4-2	TRBD1	TRBJ1-2	-	CASSQDPSGTGENYGYTF	TGTGCCAGCAGCCAAGATCCCTCCGGGACAGGAGAAAACTATGGCTACACCTTC
TRBV7-9	TRBD2	TRBJ2-1	-	CASSQLAGGLASYNEQFF	TGTGCCAGCAGCCAACTAGCGGGAGGACTAGCCTCCTACAATGAGCAGTTCTTC
TRBV5-1	-	TRBJ1-2	-	CASSLGQGRGYTF	TGCGCCAGCAGCTTAGGTCAGGGTCGTGGCTACACCTTC
TRBV19	-	TRBJ1-1	-	CASSTGSWKAFF	TGTGCCAGTAGCACAGGGAGTTGGAAAGCTTTCTTT
TRBV28	TRBD1	TRBJ1-3	few	CATGIQGATGNTIYF	TGTGCCACCGGGATACAGGGGGCAACCGGAAACACCATATATTTT
TRBV10-2	TRBD1	TRBJ1-1	-	CASSYRTGGVRTEAFF	TGCGCCAGCAGCTATAGGACAGGGGGCGTGAGAACTGAAGCTTTCTTT
TRBV6-6	-	TRBJ2-3	-	CASSRTARGSTDTQYF	TGTGCCAGCAGTAGGACTGCGCGCGGGAGCACAGATACGCAGTATTTT
TRBV7-2	-	TRBJ2-7	-	CASSSQGFPTYEQYF	TGTGCCAGCAGCTCACAGGGTTTCCCCACCTACGAGCAGTACTTC